The clone carrying this TCR beta chain was counted ten times or more. Its antigen is undetermined. TCRdb reprocessed the multiplex PCR reads with MiXCR, giving one entry per CDR3 protein. The sample carries about 180,000 distinct CDR3 sequences, around 33% recorded once. CDR1 is SNHLY, CDR2 FYNNEI, per germline. With 7 bases removed from V and 10 bases from J, the gap between germline ends came to 8 bases. The CDR3 runs to 11 residues. Samples came from axillary lymph nodes draining the breast cancer. The data belong to a study of breast tumors, draining lymph nodes, adjacent tissues. General study points: Data fit most tumor T cells coming from lymph node, expanding in tumor. Compared with lymph nodes, tumors were less diverse; compared with nontumor tissue, more. Compared with basal-like, luminal-like tumors shared significantly more repertoire with nontumor tissue. That most tumor T cells come from lymph nodes remained unproven.

This clonotype originated in a female donor with breast cancer. Some clones in this sample may be carry-over from other donors' samples. Sample: axillary lymph node tissue. V gene TRBV2 combines with J gene TRBJ1-6; a possible D gene is TRBD1 (5 bases). The CDR3 DNA reads TGTGCCAGCACCGGGGGGTCACCCCTCCACTTT. This gives the protein CASTGGSPLHF.